This entry lists 16 T cell receptor beta chains sequenced from one sample in a study of T cells in Graves' hyperthyroidism and ophthalmopathy. RNA transcripts yielded amplified TCR beta CDR3 regions. HTBI primers were used for first-round RT-PCR of the TCR CDR3. TCRdb re-called the multiplex PCR reads through MiXCR, storing one row per CDR3 protein. The top ten clones hold 16% of a sample with more than 550,000 distinct CDR3 sequences, about 17% of them seen once. Source material: blood. These receptors all stem from a woman in her forties or fifties with Graves' hyperthyroidism that later progressed to Graves' ophthalmopathy.

In the case of this clonotype: At one of its ends the junction is not consistent with the germline gene, which may arise from a read error. This chain joins TRBV7-2 and TRBJ2-3; TRBD2 agrees at 7 bases. Germline CDR1 reads SGHTA; CDR2 reads FQGNSA. This CDR3 is built from 15 residues. The CDR3 region has the DNA TGCGCCAGCAGCCAGCTAGCGGCGACAACAGATACGCAGTATTTT. Translating gives CASSQLAATTDTQYF.

The table lists this clonotype with many counts. V gene TRBV13 combines with J gene TRBJ2-3, with D uncertain. The V end lost 5 bases, the J end lost 4 bases, and 4 bases lay between the germline ends. Germline assignment: CDR1 PRHDT and CDR2 FYEKMQ (reference sequence). CDR3 length equals 11 residues. CDR3 sequence (DNA): TGTGCCAGCAGCAGGGCAGATACGCAGTATTTT. It is translated as CASSRADTQYF.

Comments on this clonotype: One end of the junction does not line up with germline, which may come from a read error. The V call is TRBV12-3 or TRBV12-4, the J call TRBJ1-6, with TRBD1 identical over 8 bases. The CDR3 consists of 14 residues. The CDR3 bases are TGTGCCAGCAGTTTAGGGACAGGGACCTCACCCGTCCACTTT. It codes for CASSLGTGTSPVHF.

This clonotype was counted many times. The genes are TRBV6-1 and TRBJ2-2; TRBD1 aligns across 7 bases. The V segment lost 6 bases and the J segment 4 bases; nucleotides outside the gene matches: 11. CDR1 and CDR2 (germline): MNHNS, SASEGT. The CDR3 covers 16 residues. The CDR3 is CASSPSGTALTGELFF. CDR3 bases: TGTGCCAGCAGCCCTTCCGGGACAGCCCTCACCGGGGAGCTGTTTTTT.

This clonotype has a count of ten or more. The rearrangement joins TRBV3-1 to TRBJ1-1; no clear D. CDR1 is LGHDT, CDR2 YNNKEL, per germline (reference sequence). This CDR3 is 15 amino acids long. The V end lost 0 bases, the J end lost 2 bases, and 10 bases lay between the germline ends. The CDR3 loop reads CASSQEGGSNTEAFF. CDR3 DNA: TGTGCCAGCAGCCAAGAAGGCGGGAGTAACACTGAAGCTTTCTTT.

The chain combines TRBV24-1 with TRBJ2-5, with 15 bases aligning to TRBD2. The germline gives CDR1 KGHDR, CDR2 SFDVKD. Trimming took 4 bases from V and 5 from J; bases not matched to a gene: 7. The CDR3 length is 17 residues. The CDR3 nucleotides are TGTGCCACCAGTGACTCGAGGACTAGCGGGGGGGCTGAGACCCAGTACTTC. It yields the protein CATSDSRTSGGAETQYF.

The chain recombines TRBV7-2 with TRBJ2-5; no definite D call. The germline V gene has CDR1 SGHTA and CDR2 FQGNSA. The CDR3 contains 12 residues. Trimming pared 3 bases from V and 5 bases from J, leaving 7 bases between. The CDR3 bases are TGTGCCAGCAGCTTTGCCCGGGAGACCCAGTACTTC. Translated: CASSFARETQYF.

This clonotype was recorded many times. The V gene is TRBV30, the J gene TRBJ2-6; D gene uncertain. This CDR3 contains 13 residues. The V gene lost 1 base and the J gene lost 0 bases, with 1 base spanning the gap. CDR1 and CDR2 from the germline V gene are GTSNPN and SVGIG (reference sequence). CDR3 sequence (DNA): TGTGCCTGGAGTGACTCTGGGGCCAACGTCCTGACTTTC. Translating it yields CAWSDSGANVLTF.

This clonotype was observed a handful of times. The genes are TRBV5-1 and TRBJ2-5, with D possibly matching TRBD2 (5 bases). Trimming took 0 bases from V and 4 from J, leaving 13 bases between them. This CDR3 has 15 residues. From germline, CDR1 is SGHRS and CDR2 YFSETQ. CDR3 loop: CASSLGELVGETQYF. CDR3 DNA: TGCGCCAGCAGCTTGGGAGAACTAGTAGGAGAGACCCAGTACTTC. The full variable domain, with the rest looked up from reference TRBV5-1 and TRBJ2-5, is KAGVTQTPRYLIKTRGQQVTLSCSPISGHRSVSWYQQTPGQGLQFLFEYFSETQRNKGNFPGRFSGRQFSNSRSEMNVSTLELGDSALYLCASSLGELVGETQYFGPGTRLLVL.

The chain couples TRBV4-1 to TRBJ1-2, with D uncertain. Per germline, CDR1 MGHRA and CDR2 YSYEKL. This CDR3 contains 14 residues. The V end was cut by 0 bases, the J end by 5 bases, with 10 bases between. For the CDR3, the DNA is TGCGCCAGCAGCCAAGACGAGGGAAGGTATGGCTACACCTTC. Protein product: CASSQDEGRYGYTF.

The chain links TRBV10-3 to TRBJ2-1; D is unresolved. This CDR3 spans 14 amino acids. Looked up from germline, CDR1 is ENHRY and CDR2 is SYGVKD. Trimming took 0 bases from V and 7 from J, leaving 10 bases between them. The CDR3 loop is CAISESDRLNEQFF. The CDR3 DNA sequence: TGTGCCATCAGTGAGTCCGACCGTCTAAATGAGCAGTTCTTC.

This clonotype occurred a few times. V is TRBV2 and J is TRBJ1-2; D remains ambiguous. The CDR3 contains 10 residues. Trimming took 1 base from V and 12 from J, leaving 6 bases between them. Germline CDR1 reads SNHLY; CDR2 reads FYNNEI. The CDR3 DNA is TGTGCCAGCAGTGAAGGGCAGAACACCTTC. As protein: CASSEGQNTF.

This clonotype occurred a few times. V gene TRBV7-3 combines with J gene TRBJ2-1, with D tentatively TRBD1 or TRBD2 (6 bases each). Germline V gene sequence: CDR1 SGHTA, CDR2 FQGTGA. The V gene lost 5 bases and the J gene lost 12 bases, with 14 bases spanning the gap. This CDR3 has 12 residues. In DNA form, the CDR3 reads TGTGCCAGCAGCACCACCCGGGGGCTGCAGTTCTTC. Translating it yields CASSTTRGLQFF.

This clonotype was seen repeatedly, ten times or more. The chain carries TRBV12-3 or TRBV12-4 and TRBJ1-2; TRBD1 aligns across 9 bases. The J segment lost 2 bases and the V segment lost 0 bases, leaving 13 bases of the junction unmatched. The CDR3 runs 19 residues. CDR3 coding DNA: TGTGCCAGCAGTTTAGCCCCAAACTCCGACAGGGGGGTGAACTATGGCTACACCTTC. Translated: CASSLAPNSDRGVNYGYTF.

The table lists this clonotype with a count of one. This chain connects TRBV12-3 or TRBV12-4 to TRBJ2-1; the match to TRBD2 covers 11 bases. Losses at the gene ends were 1 base for V and 7 bases for J; bases not matched to a gene: 9. This CDR3 comprises 17 residues. DNA of the CDR3: TGTGCCAGCAGTTTAGGGTTGGCTAGCGGGGGGCGGAATGAGCAGTTCTTC. Translating gives CASSLGLASGGRNEQFF.

This chain joins TRBV19 and TRBJ2-2, with D perhaps matching TRBD1 (6 bases). V lost 1 base to trimming and J lost 4 bases, with 10 bases between them. The CDR3 extends over 15 amino acids. CDR1 is LNHDA and CDR2 is SQIVND in the germline V gene (reference sequence). This CDR3 reads CASSIVGHLTGELFF. The DNA of the CDR3 is TGTGCCAGTAGTATAGTGGGACACCTCACCGGGGAGCTGTTTTTT.